This entry is about one T cell receptor beta chain. Its antigen is undetermined. This record belongs to a study of T cells in Graves' hyperthyroidism and ophthalmopathy. On the study more broadly: Peripheral blood specimens were obtained at initial diagnosis, prior to any treatment. Study observations and caveats: Ophthalmopathy prediction by the model preceded onset by a median approximately 6.9 months. Within blood appeared most thyroid clonotypes that had expanded above 0.001.

Amplified TCR beta CDR3 regions derived from RNA transcripts. The HTBI primer set drove a first-round RT-PCR of the TCR CDR3. TCRdb fed the multiplex PCR reads into MiXCR, producing one record per CDR3 protein. The sample lists under 700,000 distinct CDR3 sequences; roughly 17% were seen once. Trimming took off 6 bases at V and 0 bases at J, with 12 bases between the two ends. Germline-derived CDR1 and CDR2 are WNHNN and SYGVQD (reference sequence). This CDR3 is built from 14 residues. Stable hyperthyroidism: no ophthalmopathy progression over 18 months of follow-up. The sequence came from a woman aged 18-35 years with Graves' hyperthyroidism. Input material: blood. V usage is TRBV10-1 and J usage is TRBJ2-7, with D possibly TRBD2 on 7 matching bases. The CDR3 protein is CASSKGGGSYEQYF. In DNA form, the CDR3 reads TGCGCCAGCAGCAAGGGAGGGGGCTCCTACGAGCAGTACTTC.